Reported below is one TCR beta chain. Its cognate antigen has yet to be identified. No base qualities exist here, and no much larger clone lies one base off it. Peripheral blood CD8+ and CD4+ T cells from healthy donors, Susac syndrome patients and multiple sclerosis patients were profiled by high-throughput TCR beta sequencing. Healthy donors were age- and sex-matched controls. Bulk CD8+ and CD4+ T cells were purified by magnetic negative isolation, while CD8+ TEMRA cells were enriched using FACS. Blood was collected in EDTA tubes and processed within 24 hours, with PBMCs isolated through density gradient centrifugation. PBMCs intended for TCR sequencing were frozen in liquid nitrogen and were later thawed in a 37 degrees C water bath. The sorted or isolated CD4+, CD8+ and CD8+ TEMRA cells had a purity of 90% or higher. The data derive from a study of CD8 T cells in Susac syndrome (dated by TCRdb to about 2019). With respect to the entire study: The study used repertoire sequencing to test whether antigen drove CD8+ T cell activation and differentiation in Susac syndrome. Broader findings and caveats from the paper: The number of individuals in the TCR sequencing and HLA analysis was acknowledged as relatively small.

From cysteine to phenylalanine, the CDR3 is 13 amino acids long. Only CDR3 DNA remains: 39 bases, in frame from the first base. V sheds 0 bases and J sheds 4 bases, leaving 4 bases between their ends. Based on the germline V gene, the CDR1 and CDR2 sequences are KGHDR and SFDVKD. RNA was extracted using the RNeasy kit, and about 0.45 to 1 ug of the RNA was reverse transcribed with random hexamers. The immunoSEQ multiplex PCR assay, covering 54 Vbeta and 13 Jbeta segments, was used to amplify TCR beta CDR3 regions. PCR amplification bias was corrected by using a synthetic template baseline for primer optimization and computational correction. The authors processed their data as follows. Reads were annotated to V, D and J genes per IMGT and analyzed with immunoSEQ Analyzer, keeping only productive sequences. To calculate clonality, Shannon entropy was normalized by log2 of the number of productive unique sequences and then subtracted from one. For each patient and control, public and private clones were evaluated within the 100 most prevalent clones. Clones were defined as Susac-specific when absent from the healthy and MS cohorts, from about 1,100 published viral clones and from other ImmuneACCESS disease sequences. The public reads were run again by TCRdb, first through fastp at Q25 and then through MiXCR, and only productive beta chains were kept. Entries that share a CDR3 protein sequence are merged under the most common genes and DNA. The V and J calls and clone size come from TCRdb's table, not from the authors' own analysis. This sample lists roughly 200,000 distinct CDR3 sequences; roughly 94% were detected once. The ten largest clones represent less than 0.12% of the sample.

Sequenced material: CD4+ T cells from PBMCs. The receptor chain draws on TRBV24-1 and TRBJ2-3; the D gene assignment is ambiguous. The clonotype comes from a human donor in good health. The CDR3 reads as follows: CATSDLIPDTQYF. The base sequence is TGTGCCACCAGTGATTTGATCCCAGATACGCAGTATTTT.